Listed below are T cell receptor beta chains from one sample, sequenced in a study of cytomegalovirus exposure and HLA in healthy donors. Using immunoSEQ multiplex PCR, the repertoire was profiled, and TCRdb retains in-frame clones only, with some absent. The table lists about 200,000 clones, 82% of them singletons. The specimen was PBMCs. These receptors came from a woman between 50 and 59 years old in good health and CMV-seropositive. CDR3s include the opening cysteine and the closing phenylalanine or tryptophan. Fields, in order: clone size, J gene, D gene, V gene, CDR3 protein, CDR3 DNA. D genes are given only for firm matches. Size is stated for part of the rows, as once, few or many counts, or as a class when the clone is expanded.

size: -; J: TRBJ1-3; D: -; V: TRBV18; CDR3: CASSPTGDSGNTIYF; DNA: TGTGCCAGCTCACCAACGGGGGATTCTGGAAACACCATATATTTT
size: few; J: TRBJ1-5; D: TRBD1; V: TRBV28; CDR3: CASSPRQGRGNQPQHF; DNA: TGTGCCAGCAGTCCCCGACAGGGACGAGGCAATCAGCCCCAGCATTTT
size: -; J: TRBJ1-4; D: TRBD1; V: TRBV4-3; CDR3: CASSTGTGDEKLFF; DNA: TGCGCCAGCAGTACCGGGACAGGGGATGAAAAACTGTTTTTT
size: -; J: TRBJ2-3; D: TRBD2; V: TRBV9; CDR3: CASSALAGGPETDTQYF; DNA: TGTGCCAGCAGCGCCTTAGCGGGAGGGCCCGAGACAGATACGCAGTATTTT
size: -; J: TRBJ1-5; D: TRBD1; V: TRBV19; CDR3: CASTGTGVEWSNQPQHF; DNA: TGTGCCAGTACAGGGACAGGGGTCGAGTGGAGCAATCAGCCCCAGCATTTT
size: -; J: TRBJ1-3; D: -; V: TRBV15; CDR3: CATASDLGNTIYF; DNA: TGTGCCACTGCCTCAGATCTCGGAAACACCATATATTTT
size: -; J: TRBJ2-1; D: -; V: TRBV11-3; CDR3: CASSRATVGNEQFF; DNA: TGTGCCAGCAGCCGAGCAACAGTCGGAAATGAGCAGTTCTTC
size: -; J: TRBJ2-3; D: TRBD1; V: TRBV7-2; CDR3: CASSFGQGWDTQYF; DNA: TGTGCCAGCAGCTTTGGACAGGGGTGGGATACGCAGTATTTT
size: -; J: TRBJ2-3; D: -; V: TRBV9; CDR3: CASSYTSTDTQYF; DNA: TGTGCCAGCAGCTATACTAGCACAGATACGCAGTATTTT
size: -; J: TRBJ1-1; D: -; V: TRBV7-9; CDR3: CASSLGGGRGIGGTEAFF; DNA: TGTGCCAGCAGCTTAGGGGGGGGAAGGGGGATCGGAGGCACTGAAGCTTTCTTT
size: -; J: TRBJ2-3; D: -; V: TRBV5-1; CDR3: CASSFGGFTDTQYF; DNA: TGCGCCAGCAGCTTTGGCGGATTCACAGATACGCAGTATTTT
size: -; J: TRBJ2-7; D: -; V: TRBV2; CDR3: CASSENPISYEQYF; DNA: TGTGCCAGCAGTGAGAATCCTATCTCCTACGAGCAGTACTTC
size: -; J: TRBJ2-1; D: TRBD1; V: TRBV18; CDR3: CASSPPDRENEQFF; DNA: TGTGCCAGCTCACCACCGGACAGGGAAAATGAGCAGTTCTTC
size: -; J: TRBJ2-5; D: TRBD1; V: TRBV7-7; CDR3: CASSRGLGQETQYF; DNA: TGTGCTAGCAGTAGGGGGCTGGGACAAGAGACCCAGTACTTC
size: -; J: TRBJ2-7; D: TRBD2; V: TRBV13; CDR3: CASSLNAGLAVYEQYF; DNA: TGTGCCAGCAGCTTAAATGCGGGGCTAGCGGTCTACGAGCAGTACTTC
size: few; J: TRBJ2-1; D: TRBD2; V: TRBV7-9; CDR3: CASSPSLLATTGNEQFF; DNA: TGTGCCAGCAGCCCCTCTTTACTAGCGACTACTGGCAATGAGCAGTTCTTC
size: -; J: TRBJ2-7; D: TRBD1; V: TRBV28; CDR3: CASSLGQGKSEYEQYF; DNA: TGTGCCAGCAGTTTGGGACAGGGAAAGTCGGAGTACGAGCAGTACTTC
size: -; J: TRBJ1-2; D: TRBD1; V: TRBV2; CDR3: CASRGDRDWYGYTF; DNA: TGTGCCAGCAGAGGGGACAGGGATTGGTATGGCTACACCTTC
size: -; J: TRBJ1-6; D: -; V: TRBV15; CDR3: CATSEDFYNSPLHF; DNA: TGTGCCACCAGCGAAGACTTCTATAATTCACCCCTCCACTTT
size: -; J: TRBJ1-4; D: -; V: TRBV10-3; CDR3: CAISAGQGSEKLFF; DNA: TGTGCCATCAGTGCCGGGCAGGGGAGCGAAAAACTGTTTTTT
size: -; J: TRBJ2-3; D: -; V: TRBV5-1; CDR3: CASSLSTDTQYF; DNA: TGCGCCAGCAGCCTAAGCACAGATACGCAGTATTTT
size: once; J: TRBJ2-7; D: TRBD2; V: TRBV5-1; CDR3: CASSHSGSPYEQYF; DNA: TGCGCCAGCAGCCACAGCGGGAGCCCCTACGAGCAGTACTTC
size: -; J: TRBJ2-7; D: -; V: TRBV5-6; CDR3: CASSLTNHNYEQYF; DNA: TGTGCCAGCAGCTTGACCAACCACAACTACGAGCAGTACTTC
size: -; J: TRBJ1-4; D: -; V: TRBV10-2; CDR3: CASRSPGEKLFF; DNA: TGCGCCAGCAGGAGTCCGGGGGAAAAACTGTTTTTT
size: -; J: TRBJ2-2; D: TRBD2; V: TRBV15; CDR3: CATSRGGGRGAGELFF; DNA: TGTGCCACCAGCAGAGGAGGCGGGAGGGGAGCCGGGGAGCTGTTTTTT
size: -; J: TRBJ2-1; D: -; V: TRBV18; CDR3: CASSPASNEQFF; DNA: TGTGCCAGCTCACCGGCTAGTAATGAGCAGTTCTTC
size: -; J: TRBJ2-3; D: -; V: TRBV14; CDR3: CASSHAGILEGADTQYF; DNA: TGTGCCAGCAGCCATGCGGGGATTTTAGAAGGGGCAGATACGCAGTATTTT
size: -; J: TRBJ2-7; D: -; V: TRBV5-6; CDR3: CASTGWGVGGDEQYF; DNA: TGTGCCAGCACCGGTTGGGGGGTAGGAGGCGACGAGCAGTACTTC
size: -; J: TRBJ2-3; D: -; V: TRBV11-3; CDR3: CASSGEGGTDTQYF; DNA: TGTGCCAGCAGCGGGGAGGGGGGGACAGATACGCAGTATTTT